This entry features one T cell receptor (beta chain) sequence. In the authors' methods: Amplification from reference gene primers served as the basis for estimated nucleated cell counts. Here immunoSEQ multiplex PCR was the method, and the copy in TCRdb shows in-frame clones only, minus some. Clone size and V and J calls were adopted from that table, with D and trimming inferred from the DNA. Found here are 150,000 or so clones, roughly 76% of them singletons; the top ten hold 7% to 10%. This entry comes from a study of blood T cell repertoires in COVID-19. The overall study: PBMCs, B-cell-depleted T cells, or T cells provided the cDNA or gDNA that made up the material.

This CDR3 is built from 15 residues. The J segment lost 4 bases and the V segment lost 4 bases, leaving 6 bases of the junction unmatched. The germline gives CDR1 KGHSH, CDR2 LQKENI. This rearrangement joins TRBV18 to TRBJ2-1; 8 bases align to TRBD1. The source of this sequence is a human donor with acute or convalescent COVID-19. The donor label of this sample is uncertain. The sequencing sample was made of peripheral blood. CDR3 residues: CASSHPGQAYNEQFF. CDR3 DNA sequence: TGTGCCAGCTCACATCCGGGACAGGCATACAATGAGCAGTTCTTC.